This T cell receptor (beta chain) was recovered during a study of breast tumors, draining lymph nodes, adjacent tissues. Study findings and constraints: Tumor TCR diversity was below lymph nodes but above nontumor tissue. Data fit most tumor T cells coming from lymph node, expanding in tumor.

MiXCR, applied by TCRdb to the multiplex PCR reads, yields one record per CDR3 protein. Of 30,000 to 35,000 distinct CDR3 sequences in the sample, 60% to 80% were seen once. This clonotype was picked up one time. The antigen remains undetermined. Germline loops: CDR1 SQVTM, CDR2 ANQGSEA. The V gene lost 3 bases and the J gene lost 2 bases, with 13 bases spanning the gap. The CDR3 totals 14 residues. The chain employs TRBV29-1 and TRBJ2-5, with D maybe TRBD2 (6 bases). Sequenced sample: breast tumor tissue. This receptor was taken from a female donor with breast cancer. Some clones in this sample may be carry-over from other donors' samples. This CDR3 reads CSVEAGGGQETQYF. Here the CDR3 DNA reads TGCAGCGTTGAGGCTGGGGGAGGTCAAGAGACCCAGTACTTC.